This passage covers 23 T cell receptor beta chains from one sample sequenced in a study of blood T cell repertoires in COVID-19. TCRdb's copy holds only in-frame clones and misses some; the assay was immunoSEQ multiplex PCR. The sample yields 150,000 to 200,000 clones, approximately 78% seen once. Sequencing used peripheral blood. The receptors shown here come from a human donor in a cohort sampled during active COVID-19.

The chain is built from TRBV3-1 (or the pseudogene TRBV3-2) and TRBJ1-1, with 7 bases aligning to TRBD1. Germline-derived CDR1 and CDR2 are LGHDT and YNNKEL (reference sequence). The CDR3 length is 11 residues. Trimming at V came to 4 bases and at J to 8 bases, leaving 1 base not matched to a gene. This chain's CDR3 is CASSRQGEAFF. For the CDR3, the DNA is TGTGCCAGCAGCCGACAGGGAGAAGCTTTCTTT.

The genes are TRBV7-9 and TRBJ2-1, with D possibly matching TRBD2 (6 bases). Germline loops: CDR1 SEHNR, CDR2 FQNEAQ (reference sequence). The CDR3 has 15 residues. V gave up 2 bases and J gave up 5 bases, with 13 bases separating them. In DNA, the CDR3 is TGTGCCAGCAGCTTAAGTGAACTAGCCCACAATGAGCAGTTCTTC. This sequence encodes CASSLSELAHNEQFF. Together with reference TRBV7-9 and TRBJ2-1, the CDR3 gives the full variable domain: DTGVSQNPRHKITKRGQNVTFRCDPISEHNRLYWYRQTLGQGPEFLTYFQNEAQLEKSRLLSDRFSAERPKGSFSTLEIQRTEQGDSAMYLCASSLSELAHNEQFFGPGTRLTVL.

The chain recombines TRBV9 with TRBJ2-5; 8 bases line up with TRBD2. Germline CDR1 and CDR2: SGDLS and YYNGEE. The length of the CDR3 is 17 residues. The junction had 10 bases not matched to a gene; V was cut back by 2 bases and J by 1 base. CDR3 DNA: TGTGCCAGCAGCGTTTCGTATAGAGCGGGGGCCCAAGAGACCCAGTACTTC. It is translated as CASSVSYRAGAQETQYF. Combining the CDR3 with reference TRBV9 and TRBJ2-5 gives the whole variable domain DSGVTQTPKHLITATGQRVTLRCSPRSGDLSVYWYQQSLDQGLQFLIQYYNGEERAKGNILERFSAQQFPDLHSELNLSSLELGDSALYFCASSVSYRAGAQETQYFGPGTRLLVL.

This clone has just one count. V is TRBV19 and J is TRBJ2-2, with D hard to call. The V end was cut by 1 base, the J end by 2 bases, with 5 bases between. CDR3 length equals 14 residues. In germline, CDR1 is LNHDA, CDR2 SQIVND (reference sequence). Here the CDR3 reads CASSIGSNTGELFF. CDR3 coding DNA: TGTGCCAGTAGTATAGGGAGTAACACCGGGGAGCTGTTTTTT. Supplemented by reference TRBV19 and TRBJ2-2, the full variable domain reads DGGITQSPKYLFRKEGQNVTLSCEQNLNHDAMYWYRQDPGQGLRLIYYSQIVNDFQKGDIAEGYSVSREKKESFPLTVTSAQKNPTAFYLCASSIGSNTGELFFGEGSRLTVL.

Regarding this clone: One end of the junction varies from germline; a read error may be responsible. CDR3 residues: CASSQGRGPEHF. DNA of the CDR3: TGTGCCAGCAGCCAAGGAAGGGGCCCGGAGCACTTC. The rearrangement links TRBV7-8 to TRBJ2-7; a possible D gene is TRBD1 (5 bases). The CDR3 has 12 residues. Germline V CDR1 and CDR2: SGHVS, FQNEAQ.

The chain uses TRBV10-3 and TRBJ2-7; 8 bases align to TRBD2. The J segment lost 1 base and the V segment lost 2 bases, leaving 4 bases of the junction unmatched. The CDR3 covers 15 residues. Germline V gene lookup returns CDR1 ENHRY and CDR2 SYGVKD. In nucleotides, the CDR3 is TGTGCCATCAGTGAGGCCACTAGCGGATCCTACGAGCAGTACTTC. It encodes CAISEATSGSYEQYF.

The chain carries TRBV14 and TRBJ1-2; D perhaps matches TRBD1 (6 bases). Germline CDR1 and CDR2: SGHDN and FVKESK. Trimming took off 5 bases at V and 0 bases at J, with 13 bases between the two ends. The CDR3 length is 15 residues. The CDR3 region has the DNA TGTGCCAGCAGCTCACCCGGGACACCTAACTATGGCTACACCTTC. Translating gives CASSSPGTPNYGYTF. The full variable domain, in which reference TRBV14 and TRBJ1-2 provide the parts outside the CDR3, is EAGVTQFPSHSVIEKGQTVTLRCDPISGHDNLYWYRRVMGKEIKFLLHFVKESKQDESGMPNNRFLAERTGGTYSTLKVQPAELEDSGVYFCASSSPGTPNYGYTFGSGTRLTVV.

The chain couples TRBV2 to TRBJ1-4, with 10 bases matching TRBD1. V shed 5 bases and J 1 base; nucleotides not matched to a gene: 4. Germline lookup yields CDR1 SNHLY and CDR2 FYNNEI. This CDR3 contains 16 residues. The DNA for the CDR3 is TGTGCCAGCAGTCGGACAGGGGGGGAAACTAATGAAAAACTGTTTTTT. Translation gives CASSRTGGETNEKLFF.

The rearrangement joins TRBV15 to TRBJ2-5, with 11 bases identical to TRBD2. CDR1 and CDR2 (germline): LNHNV, YYDKDF (reference sequence). With V trimmed by 2 bases and J by 7 bases, 9 bases remained unmatched. The CDR3 loop spans 16 amino acids. Here the CDR3 reads CATSRLAGGNPPTQYF. The DNA of the CDR3 is TGTGCCACCAGCAGACTAGCGGGAGGTAATCCCCCGACCCAGTACTTC.

This clone occurred a few times. J is TRBJ2-7 and V is TRBV29-1; D not resolved. The CDR3 sequence is 13 residues long. Looked up from germline, CDR1 is SQVTM and CDR2 is ANQGSEA. V lost 6 bases, J lost 0 bases, and 12 bases lay in between. The CDR3 reads CSVRGGNSYEQYF. CDR3 nucleotide sequence: TGCAGCGTGCGCGGCGGAAACTCCTACGAGCAGTACTTC.

The chain combines TRBV7-2 with TRBJ2-7, with D perhaps TRBD2 (5 bases). CDR1 SGHTA and CDR2 FQGNSA come from the germline V gene. CDR3 size: 18 residues. Trimming pared 3 bases from V and 4 bases from J, leaving 25 bases between. The CDR3 bases are TGTGCCAGCAGCTTTTCCCCCCTTGGAGGTCCAGACGCATACGAGCAGTACTTC. Residues: CASSFSPLGGPDAYEQYF. The entire variable domain, with the rest obtained from reference TRBV7-2 and TRBJ2-7, is as follows: GAGVSQSPSNKVTEKGKDVELRCDPISGHTALYWYRQSLGQGLEFLIYFQGNSAPDKSGLPSDRFSAERTGGSVSTLTIQRTQQEDSAVYLCASSFSPLGGPDAYEQYFGPGTRLTVT.

The chain employs TRBV19 and TRBJ2-7, with D possibly TRBD2 on 5 matching bases. V was clipped by 6 bases and J by 3 bases, with 9 bases between them. The CDR3 spans 12 residues. CDR1 and CDR2 (germline): LNHDA, SQIVND (reference sequence). The CDR3 spells CASSHGNYEQYF. The CDR3 nucleotides read TGTGCCAGTAGCCACGGGAACTACGAGCAGTACTTC.

The gene calls are TRBV7-9 and TRBJ1-2, with D perhaps TRBD1 (6 bases). V was shortened by 1 base and J by 4 bases, with 10 bases between the two germline ends. The CDR3 extends over 14 amino acids. The germline gives CDR1 SEHNR, CDR2 FQNEAQ (reference sequence). Here the CDR3 reads CASSLDEGVYGYTF. The CDR3 coding sequence is TGTGCCAGCAGCTTAGATGAGGGGGTCTATGGCTACACCTTC.

The chain is built from TRBV27 and TRBJ2-7; D is perhaps TRBD1 (6 bases). CDR1 is MNHEY and CDR2 is SMNVEV in the germline V gene (reference sequence). Trimming shortened V by 3 bases and J by 5 bases, and 20 bases separated the two germline ends. This CDR3 has 16 amino acids. The CDR3 DNA is TGTGCCAGCAGTTTGAGAGGCAGGGGACGGCGAAACGAGCAGTACTTC. This encodes CASSLRGRGRRNEQYF.

The chain is built from TRBV5-6 and TRBJ2-7; D remains unclear. In germline, CDR1 is SGHDT, CDR2 YYEEEE. Trimming stripped 4 bases from V and 12 bases from J, with 17 bases between. The CDR3 covers 12 residues. The CDR3 bases are TGTGCCAGCAGCCCGAAATACAGTATCCCGTACTTC. Translating gives CASSPKYSIPYF.

CDR3 region: CASMSWRGGHEQYF. CDR3 bases: TGTGCCAGCATGTCCTGGCGGGGGGGCCACGAGCAGTACTTC. J is TRBJ2-7 and V is TRBV11-2; 9 bases map to TRBD2. Germline-derived CDR1 and CDR2 are SGHAT and FQNNGV. The CDR3 has 14 residues. J lost 5 bases, V lost 7 bases, and 9 bases had no gene match.

The CDR3 DNA is TGTGCCACCAGCAGAGATTTTGGGGAGGGAGAGACCCAGTACTTC. Its protein is CATSRDFGEGETQYF. The V and J genes are TRBV15 and TRBJ2-5; 7 positions agree with TRBD2. V lost 0 bases to trimming and J lost 4 bases; unmatched junction nucleotides: 5. The CDR3 contains 15 residues. CDR1 and CDR2 from the germline V gene are LNHNV and YYDKDF (reference sequence).

V is TRBV28 and J is TRBJ2-1; D is possibly TRBD1 (6 bases). The CDR3 is 16 residues long. Trimming cost V 4 bases and J 6 bases, with 19 bases left between them. Germline V gives CDR1 MDHEN, CDR2 SYDVKM. As DNA, the CDR3 is TGTGCCAGCAGTTCCGGACTCCGCGGACAGCCCAATGAGCAGTTCTTC. Encoded protein: CASSSGLRGQPNEQFF.

The genes are TRBV9 and TRBJ1-5; TRBD1 agrees at 8 bases. This CDR3 has 16 residues. CDR1 and CDR2 from the germline V gene are SGDLS and YYNGEE. V trimming: 0 bases; J trimming: 7 bases; junction bases outside the gene matches: 9. For the CDR3, the DNA is TGTGCCAGCAGCGTAGGACCAGGGGGCGAAGGGCAGCCCCAGCATTTT. It yields the protein CASSVGPGGEGQPQHF. Filled out from reference TRBV9 and TRBJ1-5, the complete variable domain reads DSGVTQTPKHLITATGQRVTLRCSPRSGDLSVYWYQQSLDQGLQFLIQYYNGEERAKGNILERFSAQQFPDLHSELNLSSLELGDSALYFCASSVGPGGEGQPQHFGDGTRLSIL.

The gene calls are TRBV6-5 and TRBJ2-5, with 7 bases aligning to TRBD1. The CDR3 covers 15 residues. CDR1 and CDR2 (germline): MNHEY, SVGAGI. V dropped 5 bases and J dropped 4; count of bases not matched to a gene: 10. CDR3 amino acids: CASSTGQKSSETQYF. CDR3 DNA: TGTGCCAGCAGTACGGGACAGAAGTCGTCAGAGACCCAGTACTTC.

This sequence joins TRBV5-4 and TRBJ2-5, with D hard to call. Germline CDR1 SGHNT, CDR2 YYREEE (reference sequence). The CDR3 is 12 amino acids. V lost 4 bases and J 1 base, leaving 5 bases between the germline ends. DNA for the CDR3: TGTGCCAGCAGCCCCGGCCAAGAGACCCAGTACTTC. It codes for CASSPGQETQYF.

The V and J genes are TRBV15 and TRBJ1-2; D call uncertain. The CDR3 loop spans 13 amino acids. The germline gives CDR1 LNHNV, CDR2 YYDKDF (reference sequence). Trimming cost V 4 bases and J 4 bases, with 10 bases left between them. The CDR3 here is CATSKDWIYGYTF. The DNA for the CDR3 is TGTGCCACCAGCAAGGACTGGATCTATGGCTACACCTTC. Drawing the rest from reference TRBV15 and TRBJ1-2, the complete variable domain is DAMVIQNPRYQVTQFGKPVTLSCSQTLNHNVMYWYQQKSSQAPKLLFHYYDKDFNNEADTPDNFQSRRPNTSFCFLDIRSPGLGDTAMYLCATSKDWIYGYTFGSGTRLTVV.

Here the CDR3 reads CASSEGGTGGAKLFF. CDR3 in DNA: TGTGCCAGCAGTGAAGGAGGGACAGGGGGCGCAAAACTGTTTTTT. The genes are TRBV6-1 and TRBJ1-4, with 12 bases matching TRBD1. J was trimmed by 10 bases and V by 1 base; bases with no gene match: 4. Germline V lookup: CDR1 MNHNS, CDR2 SASEGT. The CDR3 has 15 amino acids.